This record concerns one TCR beta chain sequence. Its antigen remains unknown. CDR3 size: 15 residues. V dropped 6 bases and J dropped 0 bases, with 15 bases sitting between them. These data are taken from a study of CD8 T cells in ankylosing spondylitis. The TCR beta libraries were generated through quantitative 5'-RACE incorporating molecular barcodes. Via MiXCR, TCRdb re-called the 5' RACE reads, giving one row per CDR3 protein. The table lists around 770,000 distinct CDR3 sequences, about 12% of them singletons. Findings of the study overall: A CD8+ phenotype characterized the disease-linked clones, which were relatively rare in peripheral blood. There was a TCR beta motif, made of roughly eight highly homologous variants, that appeared characteristic of ankylosing spondylitis blood. Significant enrichment of disease-linked clones was reported in matched ankylosing spondylitis synovial fluid.

Sequencing used blood, either unsorted or a sorted T cell fraction (not recorded which). The source is a male donor with ankylosing spondylitis. J is TRBJ2-7 and V is TRBV12-3 or TRBV12-4, with D possibly being TRBD1 (6 bases). DNA for the CDR3: TGTGCCAGCAGCGGGTACCGGGACACCTCCTACGAGCAGTACTTC. Encoded protein: CASSGYRDTSYEQYF.